This T cell receptor beta chain was captured in a study of Ad26.COV2.S vaccination and SARS-CoV-2 variants. Study overall: Once, or twice with 56 days between doses, Ad26.COV2.S was given intramuscularly.

Libraries were prepared by immunoSEQ multiplex PCR; TCRdb keeps only in-frame clonotypes and omits some of them. The sample consists of more than 300,000 clones, 85% of them appearing once. Treatment here: approximately 18 received Ad26.COV2.S at low or high dose, single or two shots; about 5 received placebo; per-sample allocation not given. Vaccine and placebo recipients were sampled on day 63 after the first injection. Donation came from an adult in Boston who was aged 18-55 years. Vaccination employed an Ad26 vector expressing the Wuhan-strain SARS-CoV-2 spike. CDR3 length: 15 amino acids. Germline V lookup: CDR1 MDHEN, CDR2 SYDVKM. V was trimmed by 5 bases and J by 1 base, leaving 13 bases between them. The study's findings and limits: Researchers cautioned that TCR breadth and depth analyses may have underestimated total T cell responses.

For this clone: The antigen remains unidentified.

The chain uses TRBV28 and TRBJ2-3; a weak D match, TRBD1 (5 bases). This sequence was found in a person between 18 and 60 years old who received the Ad26.COV2.S COVID-19 vaccine or a placebo. The sequences come from peripheral blood, collected in a trial of Ad26.COV2.S vaccine versus placebo. The CDR3 reads CASSHQGKRTDTQYF. CDR3 coding DNA: TGTGCCAGCAGTCACCAGGGAAAACGCACAGATACGCAGTATTTT.